These 2 T cell receptor beta chains were sequenced from one sample in a study of T cells in Graves' hyperthyroidism and ophthalmopathy. Amplification targeted TCR beta CDR3 regions from RNA transcripts. HTBI primers were employed in a first-round RT-PCR of the TCR CDR3. In TCRdb, the multiplex PCR reads were re-called with MiXCR into one record per CDR3 protein. The profile shows hundreds of thousands of distinct CDR3 sequences, more than 15% of them singletons. The sequenced sample was blood. These receptors all come from a woman under 30 with Graves' hyperthyroidism.

This clonotype has ten or more counts. The chain employs TRBV28 and TRBJ1-6; no firm D call. Germline-derived CDR1 and CDR2 are MDHEN and SYDVKM. The CDR3 contains 10 residues. The ends were cut back, 8 bases at V and 7 bases at J, with 3 bases in the middle. The CDR3 region is CASRNSPLHF. In DNA form, the CDR3 reads TGTGCCAGCCGGAATTCACCCCTCCACTTT. Complete variable domain (other parts from reference TRBV28 and TRBJ1-6): DVKVTQSSRYLVKRTGEKVFLECVQDMDHENMFWYRQDPGLGLRLIYFSYDVKMKEKGDIPEGYSVSREKKERFSLILESASTNQTSMYLCASRNSPLHFGNGTRLTVT.

In its sample, this clonotype was seen many times. The V call is TRBV2, the J call TRBJ2-2; unclear D gene. The CDR3 covers 15 residues. The germline gives CDR1 SNHLY, CDR2 FYNNEI. V lost 6 bases, J lost 1 base, and 12 bases lay in between. In DNA, the CDR3 is TGTGCCAGCAGGCCGAGCCACAGGAACACCGGGGAGCTGTTTTTT. This gives the protein CASRPSHRNTGELFF.